Each of the 25 T cell receptor beta chains below was sequenced from the same sample in a study of blood T cell repertoires in COVID-19. Sequenced by immunoSEQ multiplex PCR; TCRdb stores in-frame clones only, minus some. The sample records more than 300,000 clones, 87% being singletons. The sequenced material came from PBMCs or T cells enriched from blood (not recorded which). Every receptor here comes from a woman in her twenties or thirties who had recovered from COVID-19.

The chain couples TRBV18 to TRBJ1-4; D remains ambiguous. The CDR3 spans 13 residues. The germline V gene encodes CDR1 KGHSH and CDR2 LQKENI. V lost 2 bases and J lost 12, with 13 bases in between. The CDR3 is CASSPGAGTQLFF. Here the CDR3 DNA reads TGTGCCAGCTCACCAGGCGCAGGAACACAACTGTTTTTT.

This clone has a single count. The chain combines TRBV2 with TRBJ2-5; D remains unclear. The CDR3 consists of 12 residues. Per the germline V gene, CDR1 is SNHLY and CDR2 is FYNNEI. The ends were cut back, 6 bases at V and 5 bases at J, with 10 bases in the middle. The CDR3 region has the DNA TGTGCCAGCAGCCTCACATGGGAGACCCAGTACTTC. Protein sequence: CASSLTWETQYF. Together with reference TRBV2 and TRBJ2-5, the CDR3 gives the full variable domain: EPEVTQTPSHQVTQMGQEVILRCVPISNHLYFYWYRQILGQKVEFLVSFYNNEISEKSEIFDDQFSVERPDGSNFTLKIRSTKLEDSAMYFCASSLTWETQYFGPGTRLLVL.

The chain uses TRBV7-6 and TRBJ1-5; the match to TRBD1 covers 10 bases. J gave up 5 bases and V 5 bases, and 6 bases lay outside the gene matches. Germline CDR1 is SGHVS and CDR2 is FNYEAQ. The CDR3 length is 15 residues. This CDR3 is CASSHGTGEDQPQHF. In DNA form, the CDR3 reads TGTGCCAGCAGCCACGGGACAGGGGAAGATCAGCCCCAGCATTTT.

The J gene is TRBJ1-2, the V gene TRBV7-8, with 11 bases fitting TRBD1. With V trimmed by 4 bases and J by 0 bases, 7 bases remained unmatched. The germline CDR1 and CDR2 sequences are SGHVS and FQNEAQ. The CDR3 covers 17 residues. CDR3 bases: TGTGCCAGCAGCTCTCGGGACAGGGGGTCCCCTAACTATGGCTACACCTTC. This gives the protein CASSSRDRGSPNYGYTF.

The chain has TRBV27 and TRBJ1-5, with unresolved D. V lost 4 bases and J lost 1, with 8 bases in between. Germline V gene sequence: CDR1 MNHEY, CDR2 SMNVEV (reference sequence). The CDR3 runs 14 residues. The CDR3 DNA reads TGTGCCAGCAGTTCCCTCCTGAGCAATCAGCCCCAGCATTTT. This translates into CASSSLLSNQPQHF.

The chain joins TRBV4-1 to TRBJ2-7; D might be TRBD2 (6 bases). Trimming removed 0 bases from V and 3 bases from J, with 15 bases in between. The CDR3 is 16 residues long. Looked up from germline, CDR1 is MGHRA and CDR2 is YSYEKL. The CDR3, as DNA: TGCGCCAGCAGCCAAGATCAGAGCGGGCGACTCTACGAGCAGTACTTC. Amino acid sequence: CASSQDQSGRLYEQYF.

The CDR3 protein is CATSRDPGAGNTIYF. DNA for the CDR3: TGTGCCACCAGCAGAGATCCAGGGGCTGGAAACACCATATATTTT. The genes are TRBV15 and TRBJ1-3, with D possibly TRBD1 on 6 matching bases. The CDR3 sequence is 15 residues long. Between the trimmed V and J ends, which lost 0 bases and 2 bases, there was a span of 8 bases. Germline CDR1 is LNHNV and CDR2 is YYDKDF (reference sequence).

This sequence joins TRBV14 and TRBJ1-1; no clear D gene. V was trimmed by 3 bases and J by 2 bases, leaving 7 bases between them. Germline V gene sequence: CDR1 SGHDN, CDR2 FVKESK. The CDR3 sequence is 13 residues long. The CDR3 nucleotides read TGTGCCAGCAGCCATTTGGCAAACACTGAAGCTTTCTTT. Protein: CASSHLANTEAFF.

CDR3 nucleotide sequence: TGTGCCAGCAGCCAATTAGCGGGGGGCCAAAAGGAATACTTC. Protein product: CASSQLAGGQKEYF. The chain is built from TRBV14 and TRBJ2-5; 10 bases agree with TRBD2. The CDR3 extends over 14 amino acids. The V segment lost 2 bases and the J segment 14 bases; nucleotides outside the gene matches: 11. The germline V gene has CDR1 SGHDN and CDR2 FVKESK.

CDR3 protein: CASSPGTRYGYTF. For the CDR3, the DNA is TGTGCCAGCAGCCCCGGGACACGCTATGGCTACACCTTC. The rearrangement joins TRBV2 to TRBJ1-2, with D perhaps matching TRBD1 (6 bases). Germline V gene lookup returns CDR1 SNHLY and CDR2 FYNNEI. The V end was cut by 6 bases, the J end by 4 bases, with 12 bases between. The CDR3 has 13 residues.

V usage is TRBV4-1 and J usage is TRBJ1-1; D remains unclear. The CDR3 length is 13 residues. Germline V gene lookup returns CDR1 MGHRA and CDR2 YSYEKL. Trimming cost V 4 bases and J 6 bases, with 12 bases left between them. The DNA for the CDR3 is TGCGCCAGCAGCCCTAGGGAGGGCGCTGAAGCTTTCTTT. It translates to CASSPREGAEAFF.

V usage is TRBV11-1 and J usage is TRBJ2-3, with 7 bases matching TRBD1. J was trimmed by 2 bases and V by 7 bases; bases with no gene match: 9. Germline loops: CDR1 SGHAT, CDR2 FQDESV (reference sequence). This CDR3 comprises 15 residues. CDR3 bases: TGTGCCAGCAACCCAGGGGGAGAAGCCACAGATACGCAGTATTTT. It specifies CASNPGGEATDTQYF.

This chain joins TRBV9 and TRBJ2-1; 8 bases are shared with TRBD2. Germline loops: CDR1 SGDLS, CDR2 YYNGEE. Trimming at V came to 4 bases and at J to 8 bases, leaving 17 bases not matched to a gene. The CDR3 contains 17 residues. The DNA of the CDR3 is TGTGCCAGCAGCCCCGGGCGGGGGGCCTACCCCGATGATGAGCAGTTCTTC. Translating it yields CASSPGRGAYPDDEQFF.

The chain carries TRBV4-3 and TRBJ2-7; TRBD1 aligns across 7 bases. The germline CDR1 and CDR2 sequences are LGHNA and YSLEER. This CDR3 is 15 amino acids long. V dropped 0 bases and J dropped 3; count of bases not matched to a gene: 5. CDR3 in DNA: TGCGCCAGCAGCCAAGATTACAGGACAGGCTACGAGCAGTACTTC. This codes for CASSQDYRTGYEQYF.

The chain employs TRBV4-2 and TRBJ2-7; 10 bases fit TRBD1. Looked up from germline, CDR1 is LGHNA and CDR2 is YNFKEQ. J lost 5 bases, V lost 3 bases, and 10 bases had no gene match. This CDR3 contains 16 residues. CDR3 region: CASSQATSGTGDEQYF. For the CDR3, the DNA is TGTGCCAGCAGCCAGGCGACCTCCGGGACAGGGGACGAGCAGTACTTC.

The rearrangement joins TRBV12-3 or TRBV12-4 to TRBJ1-1; weak D call: TRBD1 (5 bases). The V end was cut by 3 bases, the J end by 1 base, with 6 bases between. The CDR3 is 13 amino acids. The DNA of the CDR3 is TGTGCCAGCAGTTTCGGACAGAACACTGAAGCTTTCTTT. It encodes CASSFGQNTEAFF.

J is TRBJ1-1 and V is TRBV6-2 or TRBV6-3, with D uncertain. Germline V gene sequence: CDR1 MNHEY, CDR2 SVGEGT. This CDR3 comprises 12 residues. The V end was cut by 6 bases, the J end by 6 bases, with 11 bases between. This CDR3 is CASSRERSEAFF. The CDR3 nucleotides read TGTGCCAGCAGCCGGGAGAGATCTGAAGCTTTCTTT.

The chain joins TRBV6-5 to TRBJ1-1, with 8 bases that match TRBD1. The CDR3 is 16 amino acids. Germline values: CDR1 MNHEY, CDR2 SVGAGI. J was trimmed by 3 bases and V by 0 bases; bases with no gene match: 6. CDR3 residues: CASSYSARQGYTEAFF. DNA for the CDR3: TGTGCCAGCAGTTACTCCGCCCGACAGGGGTACACTGAAGCTTTCTTT.

This chain links TRBV2 with TRBJ1-2; D uncertain. Trimming shortened V by 2 bases and J by 5 bases, and 3 bases separated the two germline ends. The germline gives CDR1 SNHLY, CDR2 FYNNEI. This CDR3 spans 11 amino acids. CDR3 in amino acids: CASSETYGYTF. In DNA, the CDR3 is TGTGCCAGCAGTGAAACATATGGCTACACCTTC.

On this clone itself: Germline is not matched at one junction end, which may reflect a read error. The chain has TRBV19 and TRBJ1-1; perhaps TRBD1 as D (6 bases). The CDR3 is 14 residues long. Germline assignment: CDR1 LNHDA and CDR2 SQIVND (reference sequence). The CDR3 region is CASSIGQQDTEAFF. The CDR3 DNA sequence: TGTGCTAGTAGTATCGGACAGCAGGACACTGAAGCTTTCTTT.

This clone was seen only once. V usage is TRBV25-1 and J usage is TRBJ1-2, with 7 bases that match TRBD1. V was pared by 2 bases and J by 3 bases, with 3 bases of the junction left unmatched. From germline, CDR1 is MGHDK and CDR2 SYGVNS. There are 14 residues in the CDR3. The CDR3 protein is CASSEPGQDYGYTF. The CDR3 bases are TGTGCCAGCAGTGAACCTGGACAGGACTATGGCTACACCTTC.

The V and J genes are TRBV18 and TRBJ2-7, with D unclear. Germline loops: CDR1 KGHSH, CDR2 LQKENI. V lost 0 bases, J lost 1 base, and 7 bases lay in between. CDR3 length equals 14 residues. The CDR3 DNA reads as TGTGCCAGCTCACCACCGGCCAGATCCTACGAGCAGTACTTC. Encoded protein: CASSPPARSYEQYF.

This rearrangement joins TRBV6-2 or TRBV6-3 to TRBJ2-2; TRBD1 is a possible D gene (6 bases). V was shortened by 6 bases and J by 4 bases, with 18 bases between the two germline ends. In germline, CDR1 is MNHEY, CDR2 SVGEGT. The CDR3 totals 16 residues. The CDR3 reads CASSLPPGASTGELFF. The DNA for the CDR3 is TGTGCCAGCAGCCTGCCCCCAGGGGCTAGCACCGGGGAGCTGTTTTTT.

This rearrangement joins TRBV2 to TRBJ2-1, with 8 bases fitting TRBD2. J was trimmed by 10 bases and V by 4 bases; bases with no gene match: 15. The CDR3 covers 16 residues. Germline CDR1 is SNHLY and CDR2 is FYNNEI. DNA of the CDR3: TGTGCCAGCAGTGGACTAGGGCGGGGGGCATCACACGAGCAGTTCTTC. It translates to CASSGLGRGASHEQFF.

V is TRBV11-2 and J is TRBJ1-1; D gene ambiguous. The V gene lost 6 bases and the J gene lost 1 base, with 9 bases spanning the gap. The CDR3 is 13 amino acids. Germline CDR1 reads SGHAT; CDR2 reads FQNNGV. CDR3 nucleotides: TGTGCCAGCAGTCAAGAGCCGAACACTGAAGCTTTCTTT. Translated, it gives CASSQEPNTEAFF.